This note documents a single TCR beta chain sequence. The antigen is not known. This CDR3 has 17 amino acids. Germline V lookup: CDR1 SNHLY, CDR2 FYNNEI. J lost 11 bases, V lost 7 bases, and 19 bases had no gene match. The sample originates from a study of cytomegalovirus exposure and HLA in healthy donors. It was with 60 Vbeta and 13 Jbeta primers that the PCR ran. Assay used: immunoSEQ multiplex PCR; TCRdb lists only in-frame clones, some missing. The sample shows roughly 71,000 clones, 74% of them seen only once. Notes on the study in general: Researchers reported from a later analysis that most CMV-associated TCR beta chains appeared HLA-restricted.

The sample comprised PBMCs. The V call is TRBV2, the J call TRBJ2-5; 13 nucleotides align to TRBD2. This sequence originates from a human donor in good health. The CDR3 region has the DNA TGTGCCAGCATTCTTGGGACTAGCGGGACCCTGAGGGAAGAGCAGTACTTC. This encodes CASILGTSGTLREEQYF.